The source of this T cell receptor beta chain is a study of cytomegalovirus exposure and HLA in healthy donors. Assay used: immunoSEQ multiplex PCR; TCRdb lists only in-frame clones, some missing. The data show about 200,000 clones, about 81% seen once. V was pared by 4 bases and J by 4 bases, with 10 bases between. The length of the CDR3 is 13 residues. CDR1 and CDR2 from the germline V gene are LNHDA and SQIVND (reference sequence). This receptor was obtained from a woman aged 25 to 45 in good health and CMV-seronegative. The gene calls are TRBV19 and TRBJ2-5; perhaps TRBD1 as D (6 bases). Sequencing was performed on PBMCs. The CDR3 sequence: CASSTGAGETQYF. The CDR3 DNA reads TGTGCCAGTAGTACAGGGGCGGGAGAGACCCAGTACTTC.